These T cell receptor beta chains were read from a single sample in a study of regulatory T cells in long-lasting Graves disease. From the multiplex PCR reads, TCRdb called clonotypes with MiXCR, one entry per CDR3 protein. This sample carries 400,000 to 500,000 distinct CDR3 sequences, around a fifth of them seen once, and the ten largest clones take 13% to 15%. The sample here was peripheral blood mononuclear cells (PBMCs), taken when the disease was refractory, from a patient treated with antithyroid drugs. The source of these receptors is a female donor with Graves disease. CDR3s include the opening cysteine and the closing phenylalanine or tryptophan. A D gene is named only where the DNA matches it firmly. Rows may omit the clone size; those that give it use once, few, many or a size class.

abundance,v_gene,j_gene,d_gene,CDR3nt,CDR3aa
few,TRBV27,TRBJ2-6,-,TGTGCCAGCAGTTCACAGTCTGGGGCCAACGTCCTGACTTTC,CASSSQSGANVLTF
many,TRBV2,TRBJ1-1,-,TGTGCCAGCAAAGGAGGGGACTGGGACACTGAAGCTTTCTTT,CASKGGDWDTEAFF
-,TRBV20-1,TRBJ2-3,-,TGCAGTGCCCCCTTCGGTCGGAACTATGGTACAGATACGCAGTATTTT,CSAPFGRNYGTDTQYF
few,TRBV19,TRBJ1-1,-,TGTGCCAGTATACCCCGGGACATCGGGAACACTGAAGCTTTCTTT,CASIPRDIGNTEAFF
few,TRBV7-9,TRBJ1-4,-,TGTGCCAGCAGCCCAGGGTATTCTTATGAAAAACTGTTTTTT,CASSPGYSYEKLFF
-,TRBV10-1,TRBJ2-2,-,TGCGCCAGCCAAGGGTCGTCGAACACCGGGGAGCTGTTTTTT,CASQGSSNTGELFF
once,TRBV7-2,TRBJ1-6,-,TGTGCCAGCAGCTTAAATCGTAAAGGTTCCTATTCACCCCTCCACTTT,CASSLNRKGSYSPLHF
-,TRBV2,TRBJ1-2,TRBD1,TGTGCCAGCAGTGAAGGGACAGGGTTGGGTAGCTACACCTTC,CASSEGTGLGSYTF
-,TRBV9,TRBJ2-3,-,TGTGCCAGCAGCGTAGTTAGTAACGCAGATACGCAGTATTTT,CASSVVSNADTQYF
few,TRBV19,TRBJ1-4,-,TGTGCCAGTACACAGGGAGATGAAAAACTGTTTTTT,CASTQGDEKLFF
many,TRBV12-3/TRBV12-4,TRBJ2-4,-,TGTGCCAGCAGTGGGACATCGAGGGGCAAAAACATTCAGTACTTC,CASSGTSRGKNIQYF
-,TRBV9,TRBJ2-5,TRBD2,TGTGCCAGCAGCGTAGCTCTTGCGGGAGTGGGGGGACAAGAGACCCAGTACTTC,CASSVALAGVGGQETQYF
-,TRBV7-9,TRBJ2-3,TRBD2,TGTGCCAGCAGCGAACTAGCGGCAATCACAGATACGCAGTATTTT,CASSELAAITDTQYF
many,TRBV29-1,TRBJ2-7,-,TGCAGCGTTGTCTTCCAGAACTCCTACGAGCAGTACTTC,CSVVFQNSYEQYF
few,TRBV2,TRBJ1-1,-,TGTGCCAGTAGAGGACGGGTAGACACTGAAGCTTTCTTT,CASRGRVDTEAFF
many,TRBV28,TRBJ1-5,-,TGTGCCAGCAGCCCCCCCATTTATAGCAATCAGCCCCAGCATTTT,CASSPPIYSNQPQHF
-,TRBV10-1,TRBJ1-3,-,TGCGCCAGCAGTGACAGACAAGGAAACACCATATATTTT,CASSDRQGNTIYF
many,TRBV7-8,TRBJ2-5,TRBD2,TGTGCCAGCAGCTGGGGACTAGCGGGAGGGGGGGAGGAGACCCAGTACTTC,CASSWGLAGGGEETQYF
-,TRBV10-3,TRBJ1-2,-,TGTGCCATCAGTGAGCAGAGGAGGAGTGGCTACACCTTC,CAISEQRRSGYTF
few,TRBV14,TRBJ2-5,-,TGTGCCAGCAGCCAAGCCCGGAGATCAAAGTCAGGGCAACAAGAGACCCAGTACTTC,CASSQARRSKSGQQETQYF
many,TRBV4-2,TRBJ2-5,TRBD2,TGTGCCAGCAGCCAAGATGGAGCGGGAGGAGAGACCCAGTACTTC,CASSQDGAGGETQYF
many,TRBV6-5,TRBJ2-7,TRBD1,TGTGCCAGCAGTTACCTTAACACAGGGGATTACGAGCAGTACTTC,CASSYLNTGDYEQYF
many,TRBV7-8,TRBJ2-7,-,TGTGCCAGCAGCCGTCAGGTGACGAGCTCCTACGAGCAGTACTTC,CASSRQVTSSYEQYF
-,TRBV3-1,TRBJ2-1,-,TGTGCCAGCAGCCCGTCTAGTAGCTCCTACAATGAGCAGTTCTTC,CASSPSSSSYNEQFF
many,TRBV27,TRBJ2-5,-,TGTGCCAGCAGTTTATCTTTGTCGGCGTCAGGGCGAGAGACCCAGTACTTC,CASSLSLSASGRETQYF
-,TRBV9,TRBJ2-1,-,TGTGCCAGCAGCGGTACTAGGAATGAGCAGTTCTTC,CASSGTRNEQFF
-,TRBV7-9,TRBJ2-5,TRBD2,TGTGCCAGCAGTCGGATCGGGGGGTTCGGAGAGACCCAGTACTTC,CASSRIGGFGETQYF
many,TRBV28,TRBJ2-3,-,TGTGCCAGCCAGACTAGCACAGATACGCAGTATTTT,CASQTSTDTQYF
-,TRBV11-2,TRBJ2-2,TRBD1,TGTGCCAGCAGCTCACCTCGCCGGGACAGGGGGCACGGGGAGCTGTTTTTT,CASSSPRRDRGHGELFF
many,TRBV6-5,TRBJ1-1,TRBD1,TGTGCCAGCAGTTACTTGAGACAGGGCACTGAAGCTTTCTTT,CASSYLRQGTEAFF
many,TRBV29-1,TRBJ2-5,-,TGCAGCGCCCGCCCGAGTCTGGAAGAGACCCAGTACTTC,CSARPSLEETQYF
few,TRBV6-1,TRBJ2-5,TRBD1,TGTGCCAGCAGCATCACAGGGGGCAGGGAGACCCGGTACTTC,CASSITGGRETRYF
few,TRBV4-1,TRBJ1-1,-,TGCGCCAGCAGCCAAAGACAGAACACTGAAGCTTTCTTT,CASSQRQNTEAFF
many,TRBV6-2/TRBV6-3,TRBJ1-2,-,TGTGCCAGCAGTTACTCCTTTGGGGGCTACACCTTC,CASSYSFGGYTF
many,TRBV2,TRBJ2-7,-,TGTGCCAGCAGTGTCCAGGGTCCAGACTACGAGCAGTACTTC,CASSVQGPDYEQYF
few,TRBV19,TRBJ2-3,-,TGTGCCAGTAGTATTACGCAGGGGAGAGATACGCAGTATTTT,CASSITQGRDTQYF
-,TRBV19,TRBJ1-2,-,TGTGCCAGTAGCCGCGTGGAGCGCTATGGCTACACCTTC,CASSRVERYGYTF
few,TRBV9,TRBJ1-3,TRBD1,TGTGCCAGCAGCGCCTCCGGACAGGAGGGGAATGGAAACACCATATATTTT,CASSASGQEGNGNTIYF
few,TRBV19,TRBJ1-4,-,TGTGCCTCGACGGAAGGCCTCGGGGGAAATGAAAAACTGTTTTTT,CASTEGLGGNEKLFF
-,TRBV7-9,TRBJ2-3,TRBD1,TGTGCCAGCAGCCCCGGACAGGGGATCACAGATACGCAGTATTTT,CASSPGQGITDTQYF
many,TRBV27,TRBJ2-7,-,TGTGCCAGCAGTGGCAGTTCCTACGAGCAGTACTTC,CASSGSSYEQYF
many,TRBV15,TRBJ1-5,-,TGTGCCACCAGCAGGGACTTTGGTAGCAATCAGCCCCAACATTTT,CATSRDFGSNQPQHF
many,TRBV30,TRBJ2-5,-,TGTGCCTGGAGTCGGGAGACGGAGACCCAGTACTTC,CAWSRETETQYF
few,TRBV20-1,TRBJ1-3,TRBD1,TGCAGTGCAATGGACAGGGGCACTGGAAACACCATATATTTT,CSAMDRGTGNTIYF
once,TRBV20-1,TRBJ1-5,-,TGCAGTGCTAGAGAGAGTCACAATCAGCCCCAGCATTTT,CSARESHNQPQHF
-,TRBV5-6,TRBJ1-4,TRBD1,TGTGCCAGCAGCTTGGGTACAGGGGGCCTTGATGAAAAACTGTTTTTT,CASSLGTGGLDEKLFF
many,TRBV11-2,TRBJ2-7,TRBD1,TGTGCCAGCAGCTTAGATCTGTCGAGACAGGGGAACTACGAGCAGTACTTC,CASSLDLSRQGNYEQYF
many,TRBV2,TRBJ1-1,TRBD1,TGTGCCAGCAGTGTCGGGACAGGGGGAATGAACACTGAAGCTTTCTTT,CASSVGTGGMNTEAFF
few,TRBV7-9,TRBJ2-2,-,TGTGCCAGCAGCCTGACTCTCGGGAACACCGGGGAGCTGTTTTTT,CASSLTLGNTGELFF
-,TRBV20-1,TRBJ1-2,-,TGCAGTGCTAGAGAAGGCCCCAGGGGCTACACCTTC,CSAREGPRGYTF
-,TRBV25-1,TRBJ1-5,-,TGTGCCAGCAGCCCCGGGACCAGAATTGGCAATCAGCCCCAGCATTTT,CASSPGTRIGNQPQHF